This TCR beta chain was profiled in a study of CD8 T cells in Susac syndrome. RNA, at roughly 0.45 to 1 ug, was reverse transcribed with random hexamers. TCRdb analysed the immunoSEQ multiplex PCR reads with MiXCR anew, one entry per CDR3 protein. This sample has some 220,000 distinct CDR3 sequences, with 95% found just once. CDR1 is MNHEY, CDR2 SVGAGI, per germline. This CDR3 is built from 15 residues. V was pared by 7 bases and J by 6 bases, with 22 bases between. TCR beta sequencing was performed on blood CD8+ and CD4+ T cells. Sequencing used CD4+ T cells from PBMCs. The rearrangement joins TRBV6-5 to TRBJ2-7, with D tentatively TRBD2 (5 bases). This TCR was recovered from a human donor with multiple sclerosis. The CDR3 DNA reads TGTGCCAGCACCCAAGACAACGGACCGCTAGCCGAGCAGTACTTC. The encoded protein is CASTQDNGPLAEQYF.